This T cell receptor beta chain was documented in a study of blood T cells in healthy people across ages (dated by TCRdb to between 2015 and 2016). Background for the entire study: In model experiments, template switching captured about one uniquely barcoded TCR beta cDNA molecule for every two T cells. To track age-related changes in TCR beta repertoire diversity, the study relied on deep sequencing normalized with unique cDNA molecular identifiers. Four age groups were formed from the donors: young (average around 15 years), middle-aged (just under 40), aged (roughly 58) and long-lived (less than 85). Two additional independent replicas of 1 million unique cDNA reads from the same blood draw were analyzed for two donors (one aged 18 to 29 and one aged 80 or older).

Systemically healthy Caucasian individuals from Russia, 35 to 50 in total and aged about 6 to 95 years, were included as donors. About 9.6 milliliters of peripheral blood were collected from each donor into EDTA-treated Vacutainer tubes. PBMCs were isolated by Ficoll-Paque density-gradient centrifugation, with at least 7 million obtained per sample. Trizol reagent was used to extract total RNA from the PBMCs, yielding at least 5 micrograms per sample. Naive CD45RAhigh/CD27high T cell percentages were measured by flow cytometry on a PBMC aliquot from every donor. This clonotype was seen a few times. It lacks a known antigen. No base qualities exist here, and no much larger clone lies one base off it. Library construction relied on 5' RACE. These reads were obtained on an Illumina HiSeq 2500. A second PCR of about 7 to 12 cycles was run with a J-beta primer mix and a sample-barcoded 5' primer. Each TCR beta cDNA molecule received a unique molecular identifier from a template-switch 5' adaptor carrying 12 random nucleotides. Each sample yielded at least 3 million CDR3-containing paired-end reads. The Mint cDNA synthesis kit, primed by a TRBC-specific oligonucleotide, was used to synthesize first-strand cDNA from all RNA. All cDNA was treated with uracil-DNA glycosylase and then went through a first 18-cycle PCR with the universal primers M1SS and BC2_uni_R. Per the authors' processing: Normalization of each sample was performed by random selection of 1 million high-quality reads, each carrying a distinct molecular identifier. Instead of being binned into consensus sequences, reads that shared molecular identifiers were thrown out. MiTCR, set to a Q25 quality threshold and the strictest error-elimination algorithm, was used for CDR3 identification, clonotype clustering and error correction. A nonparametric unseen species model with Euler transformation was used to estimate a lower bound on total TCR beta diversity. The public reads were quality trimmed at Q25 with fastp and then assembled into clones with MiXCR by TCRdb, keeping productive beta chains. CDR3 protein duplicates are merged, each entry listing the most common genes and DNA. None of the V and J calls come from the authors' own analysis; TCRdb made them. The sample table shows about 780,000 distinct CDR3 sequences, and about a quarter are seen once. The ten most abundant clones make up under 3% of the sample.

What the authors observed across the whole study: Because donor CMV infection status was unknown, age-related changes in expanded clonotypes were potentially confounded. Compared with the aged group, more naive CD4+ T cells, fewer expanded clones and increased TCR diversity were shown by the long-lived group, suggesting age selection. As age increased, observed TCR beta diversity per million T cells dropped in a roughly linear way, and a significant reduction was already evident by age 40. Estimates of total diversity from one million sequenced T cells were regarded as lower bounds and underestimates. There was a strong correlation between observed TCR beta diversity and the percentage of naive T cells measured by flow cytometry. Conclusive comparison of naive and antigen-experienced compartments was prevented by the profiling of bulk unsorted PBMCs.

These same data were also listed under a study on T cells of mothers and their children. The second paper further reports: Nine systemically healthy Caucasian individuals served as donors, namely three mothers together with their six children. cDNA synthesis consumed the entire amount of extracted RNA, loaded at approximately 1.6 ug RNA in each 15 ul reaction. In the second PCR, sample barcodes and 2-4 random nucleotides were introduced via the M1S primer. Over 8 million TCR beta CDR3 reads were obtained for each mother, and around 2.7 million reads were obtained for each child. In both related and unrelated pairs, thymic selection shapes the output of TCR recombination in a similar way, with inherited differences having only a minor effect. Normalized repertoire overlap was always found to be slightly, but never significantly, higher in related mother-child pairs than in unrelated mother-child pairs. Persistent microchimeric T cell clones were not detected, at a sensitivity of about 100 clones per million clonotypes. To look for features that set related mother-child pairs apart from unrelated individuals, the researchers ran deep NGS to compare the TCR beta repertoires of mothers and children. Mothers averaged about 40 +/- 4 years of age and children averaged around 11 +/- 4 years. Libraries were sequenced on Illumina HiSeq 2000 with 100+100 nt paired-end reads after adapter ligation with NEBNext reagents. To prevent cross-contamination, the mother and child libraries were prepared a month apart and were sequenced in separate runs. Each donor had between roughly 450,000 and 2,300,000 distinct TCR beta clonotypes identified. Naive TCR beta clonotypes were estimated from low-frequency clonotypes matched to each donor's FACS-determined naive share, without sorting.

The specimen was blood. The TCR originated in a boy younger than 18 in good health.

The bases read TGTGCCAGCAGCGGACCACGGGACAGGACCCTAGCCGGGGAGCTGTTTTTT. Its translation reads: CASSGPRDRTLAGELFF. This chain is built from TRBV7-2 and TRBJ2-2; a stretch of 8 junction bases matches TRBD1. The CDR1 and CDR2 encoded by the germline V gene are SGHTA and FQGNSA. There are 17 amino acids in the CDR3, from cysteine to phenylalanine inclusive. Only CDR3 DNA remains: 51 bases, in frame from the first base. At the junction V is shortened by 5 bases and J by 6 bases; bases outside the gene matches: 14.